This T cell receptor beta chain was identified in a study of graft-versus-host responses after intestinal transplantation. As for the study in general: Anti-thymocyte globulin induction was given to all recipients, followed by tacrolimus and steroids for roughly three years. Overall study results and limits: Some patients had graft-donor T cell macrochimerism, and their allografts showed high graft-versus-host to host-versus-graft clonal ratios. Levels of circulating GvH clones at their peak were associated with early post-transplant HvG declines. GvH clones occurred in recipient marrow; some first appeared in ileum or blood.

The CDR3 is made up of 16 amino acids. Trimming cost V 2 bases and J 0 bases; bases outside gene matches: 4. From germline, CDR1 is SGDLS and CDR2 YYNGEE. To note about this clone: Its antigen is unidentified.

Assay used: immunoSEQ multiplex PCR; TCRdb lists only in-frame clones, some missing. The repertoire holds more than 100,000 clones, with approximately 95% as singletons. The sample here was unstimulated CD8+ T cells sorted from spleen or lymph node cells, taken before intestinal transplant. V and J are TRBV9 and TRBJ1-4; the match to TRBD1 covers 7 bases. The TCR originated in a human donor who received an intestinal transplant. The chain's CDR3 is CASSVGQNPTNEKLFF. The CDR3 DNA reads TGTGCCAGCAGCGTGGGACAGAACCCAACTAATGAAAAACTGTTTTTT. Looking up the rest from reference TRBV9 and TRBJ1-4 gives the full variable domain: DSGVTQTPKHLITATGQRVTLRCSPRSGDLSVYWYQQSLDQGLQFLIQYYNGEERAKGNILERFSAQQFPDLHSELNLSSLELGDSALYFCASSVGQNPTNEKLFFGSGTQLSVL.